This T cell receptor beta chain was sequenced during a study of beta chain features in type 1 diabetes. General study results and limits: TCRB rearrangement may or may not be influenced by HLA type; here this remained unresolved. Type 1 diabetes patients had TCRB CDR3s that were shorter (moderately but significantly so) in all four CD4+ subsets.

To note about this clone: The antigen remains unidentified.

TCRB transcripts that were expressed got sequenced, as all of the isolated RNA had been reverse transcribed. Measured with immunoSEQ multiplex PCR; TCRdb has only the in-frame clones, and not every one. This table has under 130,000 clones, 25% to 35% appearing once. The CDR3 length is 14 residues. The J segment lost 7 bases and the V segment lost 3 bases, leaving 6 bases of the junction unmatched. The germline V gene encodes CDR1 SGHRS and CDR2 YFSETQ. The J gene is TRBJ2-1, the V gene TRBV5-1; 8 positions match TRBD1. The sequenced sample was central memory CD4+ T cells from blood. The receptor's source is a woman in her late teens or twenties with type 1 diabetes. The CDR3 coding sequence is TGCGCCAGCAGCTCGGGACAGGAGTTGAATGAGCAGTTCTTC. Residues: CASSSGQELNEQFF.